The source of this T cell receptor (beta chain) is a study of T cell clones after liver transplantation. Study context: As an antigen-independent comparator, third-party-reactive TCRbeta sequences came from pre-transplant mixed lymphocyte reactions. Whole-study findings and limits: Donor-reactive sequences fell more than third party-reactive ones, suggesting partial deletion. Migration into the graft, not deletion, may explain lost graft donor-reactive T cells.

Notes on this clone: The target antigen is unknown.

V was shortened by 3 bases and J by 4 bases, with 13 bases between the two germline ends. Germline assignment: CDR1 LNHDA and CDR2 SQIVND (reference sequence). This CDR3 comprises 14 residues. The protocol was immunoSEQ multiplex PCR, while the TCRdb copy is restricted to in-frame clones and leaves out a portion. The top ten clones hold under 45% of a sample with roughly 19,000 clones, 65% to 85% of them seen once. Sequencing was performed on CD8+ T cells from blood, taken more than 52 months after liver transplant. V gene TRBV19 combines with J gene TRBJ2-7; TRBD2 might be the D (5 bases). The receptor was isolated from a human patient who received a liver transplant. The graft donor may account for some of the T cells. The CDR3 reads CASSIDVGGYEQYF. The CDR3 DNA reads as TGTGCCAGTAGTATTGACGTCGGCGGGTACGAGCAGTACTTC.